A selection of T cell receptor beta chains follows, all from one sample in a study of shared clonotypes between healthy human individuals. Produced via immunoSEQ multiplex PCR; TCRdb's table is partial and in-frame only. Of over a million clones in the sample, roughly 96% were seen once. Material for sequencing was naive CD4+ T cells sorted from blood. The receptor source for this set is a man aged 30 to 45 in good health. Both conserved end residues are part of each CDR3.

j_call: TRBJ1-1
v_call: TRBV5-1
cdr3_aa: CASSLDRGNTHTEAFF

j_call: TRBJ2-1
v_call: TRBV4-1
cdr3_aa: CASSEHLWEARQNEQFF

j_call: TRBJ2-3
v_call: TRBV9
cdr3_aa: CASSGGGADTQYF

j_call: TRBJ2-7
v_call: TRBV5-1
cdr3_aa: CARYPSWASASYEQYF

j_call: TRBJ2-1
v_call: TRBV27
cdr3_aa: CASSPLSFPPHNEQFF

j_call: TRBJ2-7
v_call: TRBV27
cdr3_aa: CASSFKGAEDEQYF

j_call: TRBJ1-5
v_call: TRBV28
cdr3_aa: CASSYRGSQPQHF

j_call: TRBJ2-7
v_call: TRBV7-8
cdr3_aa: CASSFSGTGVEQYF

j_call: TRBJ2-4
v_call: TRBV29-1
cdr3_aa: CSGGDGAAKNIQYF

j_call: TRBJ2-3
v_call: TRBV5-1
cdr3_aa: CASSLGLAGGPGTDTQYF

j_call: TRBJ2-7
v_call: TRBV6-1
cdr3_aa: CASSDRGAYEQYF

j_call: TRBJ2-1
v_call: TRBV2
cdr3_aa: CASSERGPSGSTNEQFF

j_call: TRBJ2-7
v_call: TRBV7-8
cdr3_aa: CASSFAPSSYEQYF

j_call: TRBJ2-5
v_call: TRBV5-6
cdr3_aa: CASSLRGGKETQYF

j_call: TRBJ1-1
v_call: TRBV7-9
cdr3_aa: CASLQESGTEAFF

j_call: TRBJ2-7
v_call: TRBV6-1
cdr3_aa: CASSVGLGGREVPFREQYF

j_call: TRBJ2-2
v_call: TRBV2
cdr3_aa: CASSLLELVNTGELFF

j_call: TRBJ1-2
v_call: TRBV6-5
cdr3_aa: CASSYLDRGHSYGYTF

j_call: TRBJ2-7
v_call: TRBV7-9
cdr3_aa: CASSGQGVSYEQYF

j_call: TRBJ2-3
v_call: TRBV7-2
cdr3_aa: CASSTTGNTQYF

j_call: TRBJ2-7
v_call: TRBV18
cdr3_aa: CASSPVYRRGQGNEQYF

j_call: TRBJ1-3
v_call: TRBV28
cdr3_aa: CASSLAGNTIYF

j_call: TRBJ2-7
v_call: TRBV5-1
cdr3_aa: CASSEGDPYEQYF

j_call: TRBJ2-4
v_call: TRBV29-1
cdr3_aa: CSVERGIQYF

j_call: TRBJ2-2
v_call: TRBV5-4
cdr3_aa: CASSLNRENTGELFF

j_call: TRBJ2-3
v_call: TRBV4-2
cdr3_aa: CASSQYIQRDTDTQYF

j_call: TRBJ2-3
v_call: TRBV9
cdr3_aa: CASSATARSTDTQYF

j_call: TRBJ2-1
v_call: TRBV27
cdr3_aa: CASSLEGARARYNEQFF

j_call: TRBJ2-1
v_call: TRBV10-1
cdr3_aa: CASSEGGDRDNEQFF

j_call: TRBJ1-5
v_call: TRBV2
cdr3_aa: CASSEPQGNQPQHF

j_call: TRBJ1-5
v_call: TRBV6-1
cdr3_aa: CASSEFGNQPQHF

j_call: TRBJ1-1
v_call: TRBV6-5
cdr3_aa: CASSYGLGNTEAFF

j_call: TRBJ1-1
v_call: TRBV29-1
cdr3_aa: CSATGNRDTEAFF

j_call: TRBJ1-1
v_call: TRBV18
cdr3_aa: CASEGRMDPEAFF

j_call: TRBJ1-2
v_call: TRBV7-3
cdr3_aa: CASSLNTGEGYTF

j_call: TRBJ2-7
v_call: TRBV6-1
cdr3_aa: CASRQGSYEQYF

j_call: TRBJ2-7
v_call: TRBV4-2
cdr3_aa: CASSQGQTIPYEQYF

j_call: TRBJ1-1
v_call: TRBV7-2
cdr3_aa: CASSLGRRQNTEAFF

j_call: TRBJ2-1
v_call: TRBV19
cdr3_aa: CASSILDRSQGNEQFF

j_call: TRBJ2-7
v_call: TRBV7-9
cdr3_aa: CASTLGTGRYEQYF

j_call: TRBJ2-1
v_call: TRBV25-1
cdr3_aa: CASSGRPGLAGSDEQFF

j_call: TRBJ1-2
v_call: TRBV5-5
cdr3_aa: CASSTSDGYGYTF

j_call: TRBJ2-1
v_call: TRBV11-2
cdr3_aa: CASSLLRYRGAYNEQFF

j_call: TRBJ2-1
v_call: TRBV6-1
cdr3_aa: CASSDRDRGSNEQFF

j_call: TRBJ2-3
v_call: TRBV7-6
cdr3_aa: CASSLGTAPDTQYF

j_call: TRBJ2-1
v_call: TRBV5-1
cdr3_aa: CASSLGLAGAPGQFF

j_call: TRBJ2-1
v_call: TRBV6-5
cdr3_aa: CASSEHWEQFF

j_call: TRBJ2-5
v_call: TRBV4-1
cdr3_aa: CASSQRLAGDPYQETQYF

j_call: TRBJ2-7
v_call: TRBV7-2
cdr3_aa: CASSLETITSYEQYF

j_call: TRBJ2-1
v_call: TRBV10-1
cdr3_aa: CASSGGASYNEQFF

j_call: TRBJ1-1
v_call: TRBV10-3
cdr3_aa: CAISESDQGAIPTEAFF